This T cell receptor (beta chain) was sequenced in a study of early T cells in non-severe SARS-CoV-2 infection. Germline CDR1 reads LGHDT; CDR2 reads YNNKEL (reference sequence). The CDR3 is made up of 12 amino acids. Trimming cost V 4 bases and J 8 bases, with 11 bases left between them. TCRdb used MiXCR to reprocess the 5' RACE reads, holding one entry per CDR3 protein. The sample holds some 49,000 distinct CDR3 sequences, approximately 12% seen once. This clonotype has ten or more counts. Sequencing was carried out using whole blood. The TCR was taken from an adult who was a healthcare worker with PCR-confirmed SARS-CoV-2 infection or an uninfected control (not recorded which). The chain recombines TRBV3-1 with TRBJ1-2; D gene unclear. The CDR3 nucleotides are TGTGCCAGCAGCCGGAAGGGTACCGGCTACACCTTC. Protein: CASSRKGTGYTF.